The 29 T cell receptor beta chains below come from one sample, sequenced in a study of blood T cells in healthy people across ages. Combining a sample-barcoded 5' primer with a J-beta primer mix, a second PCR ran for about 7 to 12 cycles. TCRdb re-called the 5' RACE reads through MiXCR, storing one row per CDR3 protein. Of under 800,000 distinct CDR3 sequences in the sample, roughly 21% were seen once. Specimen: blood. These receptors came from a man aged 65 to 85 in good health.

The chain recombines TRBV7-9 with TRBJ2-7; D is possibly TRBD1 or TRBD2 (5 bases each). The CDR3 totals 16 residues. V was shortened by 4 bases and J by 0 bases, with 16 bases between the two germline ends. Germline CDR1 and CDR2: SEHNR and FQNEAQ (reference sequence). The CDR3 DNA reads TGTGCCAGCAGCTCGAACTCAGGGACGCCCTCCTACGAGCAGTACTTC. It specifies CASSSNSGTPSYEQYF.

This clonotype was counted between two and nine times. The chain recombines TRBV7-6 with TRBJ2-7; weak D call: TRBD1 (6 bases). The V and J ends lost 1 base and 3 bases respectively, with 13 bases between them. Germline CDR1 reads SGHVS; CDR2 reads FNYEAQ. This CDR3 has 15 residues. The CDR3 DNA follows: TGTGCCAGCAGCTTAGTGGTACAGGGAAGCTACGAGCAGTACTTC. Its protein is CASSLVVQGSYEQYF.

V and J are TRBV7-9 and TRBJ1-4; possible D gene TRBD1, 6 bases. The CDR3 has 15 residues. CDR1 and CDR2 from the germline V gene are SEHNR and FQNEAQ (reference sequence). Trimming took 3 bases from V and 8 from J, leaving 16 bases between them. DNA of the CDR3: TGTGCCAGCAGCTTTTCATGGGACATTGGGGAAAAACTGTTTTTT. Its protein is CASSFSWDIGEKLFF. Full variable domain (rest looked up from reference TRBV7-9 and TRBJ1-4): DTGVSQNPRHKITKRGQNVTFRCDPISEHNRLYWYRQTLGQGPEFLTYFQNEAQLEKSRLLSDRFSAERPKGSFSTLEIQRTEQGDSAMYLCASSFSWDIGEKLFFGSGTQLSVL.

The DNA of the CDR3 is TGTGCCAGCAATAATGAGCCGGGACAGGGCGCCTACGAGCAGTACTTC. Translated: CASNNEPGQGAYEQYF. The chain couples TRBV6-2 or TRBV6-3 to TRBJ2-5; the match to TRBD1 covers 9 bases. The assigned J gene may be wrong: the sequence end matches TRBJ2-7 better. This CDR3 contains 16 residues. Germline CDR1 and CDR2: MNHEY and SVGEGT.

This clonotype has only a few counts. The J gene is TRBJ1-2, the V gene TRBV13; possible D gene TRBD1, 5 bases. The CDR3 loop spans 13 amino acids. Germline V gene data show CDR1 as PRHDT and CDR2 as FYEKMQ (reference sequence). The V gene lost 5 bases and the J gene lost 3 bases, with 10 bases spanning the gap. The CDR3 is CASSPRAHYGYTF. The CDR3 region has the DNA TGTGCCAGCAGCCCCAGGGCCCACTATGGCTACACCTTC.

This clonotype was seen a few times. This chain joins TRBV28 and TRBJ1-1; TRBD1 is a possible D gene (5 bases). V was pared by 5 bases and J by 5 bases, with 6 bases between. The CDR3 has 11 amino acids. Germline CDR1 is MDHEN and CDR2 is SYDVKM. As DNA, the CDR3 is TGTGCCAGCAGTCGACAGACTGAAGCTTTCTTT. As protein: CASSRQTEAFF.

For the CDR3, the DNA is TGTGCCACCAGCAGAGGGAATGGGCCTAGCACAGATACGCAGCATTTT. Encoded protein: CATSRGNGPSTDTQHF. This chain joins TRBV15 and TRBJ2-3; D is unclear. The assigned J gene may be wrong: the sequence end matches TRBJ1-5 better. This CDR3 is built from 16 residues. Looked up from germline, CDR1 is LNHNV and CDR2 is YYDKDF (reference sequence).

The chain has TRBV20-1 and TRBJ2-3, with 9 positions matching TRBD2. This CDR3 contains 16 residues. Per germline, CDR1 DFQATT and CDR2 SNEGSKA (reference sequence). J was trimmed by 2 bases and V by 4 bases; bases with no gene match: 10. The DNA for the CDR3 is TGCAGTGCTATTAGTCCTCTAGCGGGGCTCACAGATACGCAGTATTTT. Translated: CSAISPLAGLTDTQYF.

In this sample, this clonotype turned up a few times. The chain is built from TRBV6-2 or TRBV6-3 and TRBJ2-1; 11 positions match TRBD2. This CDR3 is 15 amino acids long. CDR1 is MNHEY, CDR2 SVGEGT, per germline. The ends lost 6 bases at V and 7 bases at J; junction bases unmatched: 8. The CDR3 spells CASRPLAGGGNEQFF. Written as DNA, the CDR3 is TGTGCCAGCAGACCTCTAGCGGGAGGAGGGAATGAGCAGTTCTTC.

This clonotype was detected only a few times. The chain has TRBV12-3 or TRBV12-4 and TRBJ2-4, with D perhaps TRBD1 (6 bases). Trimming cost V 6 bases and J 4 bases, with 13 bases left between them. The CDR3 sequence is 14 residues long. The CDR3 DNA is TGTGCCAGCAGAACCGGGACAACAAAAAACATTCAGTACTTC. Amino acids: CASRTGTTKNIQYF.

The sample holds a few counts of this clonotype. The rearrangement links TRBV7-2 to TRBJ2-5; no clear D. Per germline, CDR1 SGHTA and CDR2 FQGNSA. V gave up 5 bases and J gave up 4 bases, with 11 bases separating them. This CDR3 is built from 13 residues. This CDR3 reads CASSPGMGETQYF. The CDR3 nucleotides read TGTGCCAGCAGCCCCGGCATGGGAGAGACCCAGTACTTC.

V and J are TRBV5-1 and TRBJ2-1, with TRBD2 matching over 9 bases. Germline CDR1 is SGHRS and CDR2 is YFSETQ. V dropped 3 bases and J dropped 6; count of bases not matched to a gene: 10. CDR3 length: 16 amino acids. The CDR3 region has the DNA TGCGCCAGCAGCTGGCCGGGTAGCGGGAGTGGCAATGAGCAGTTCTTC. Translated, it gives CASSWPGSGSGNEQFF.

This clonotype showed up many times. The chain uses TRBV6-2 or TRBV6-3 and TRBJ2-7, with 9 bases aligning to TRBD1. CDR1 and CDR2 from the germline V gene are MNHEY and SVGEGT. The CDR3 contains 14 residues. The junction had 2 bases not matched to a gene; V was cut back by 3 bases and J by 2 bases. The CDR3: CASSYTGGTYEQYF. For the CDR3, the DNA is TGTGCCAGCAGTTATACAGGGGGCACCTACGAGCAGTACTTC.

The rearrangement uses TRBV18 and TRBJ2-5; the match to TRBD1 covers 8 bases. The DNA end is more similar to TRBJ2-1, so the J call may be wrong. The CDR3 extends over 12 amino acids. CDR1 is KGHSH, CDR2 LQKENI, per germline. The CDR3 sequence: CASSPDRGEQFF. As DNA, the CDR3 is TGTGCCAGCTCACCCGACAGGGGAGAGCAGTTCTTC.

Points on this clonotype: Relative to the germline gene, one junction end is altered; a read error may explain this. This sequence joins TRBV7-8 and TRBJ2-1; no firm D call. This CDR3 has 12 amino acids. Per germline, CDR1 SGHVS and CDR2 FQNEAQ. The CDR3 DNA reads TGTGCCAGCAGCTTAATCGGCCCACTCGGGTACTTC. Amino acid sequence: CASSLIGPLGYF.

Ten or more counts support this clonotype. This chain joins TRBV12-3 or TRBV12-4 and TRBJ1-5; TRBD1 is a possible D gene (5 bases). Trimming took 8 bases from V and 5 from J, leaving 22 bases between them. This CDR3 contains 16 residues. The CDR3 nucleotides are TGTGCCAGCGGGATGGGGTCAGGGTGGTGGGATCAGCCCCAGCATTTT. Translation gives CASGMGSGWWDQPQHF.

This clonotype has more than one count but fewer than ten. The V gene is TRBV12-3 or TRBV12-4, the J gene TRBJ2-7; D unclear. Deletions cut 3 bases from V and 3 bases from J, with 9 bases between. There are 13 residues in the CDR3. CDR3 DNA sequence: TGTGCCAGCAGTTTCAACAGAAACTACGAGCAGTACTTC. Translated, it gives CASSFNRNYEQYF.

This chain uses TRBV28 with TRBJ1-5; tentatively, D is TRBD1 (5 bases). Looked up from germline, CDR1 is MDHEN and CDR2 is SYDVKM. V was cut by 5 bases and J by 0 bases, with 14 bases left in between. This CDR3 contains 16 residues. Here the CDR3 DNA reads TGTGCCAGCAGTCCCCAGACAGTTTATAGCAATCAGCCCCAGCATTTT. This sequence encodes CASSPQTVYSNQPQHF.

This clonotype was seen more than once but under ten times. The CDR3 DNA sequence: TGTGCCAGCAGTCTCGGGACAGGAGATTTCTATGGCTACACCTTC. Its translation: CASSLGTGDFYGYTF. The chain is built from TRBV12-3 or TRBV12-4 and TRBJ1-2, with 8 bases lining up with TRBD1. The CDR3 is 15 residues long. J gave up 4 bases and V 5 bases, and 9 bases lay outside the gene matches.

In this sample, this clonotype turned up a few times. The J gene is TRBJ2-5, the V gene TRBV14, with D tentatively TRBD1 (6 bases). Germline V gives CDR1 SGHDN, CDR2 FVKESK. Deletions cut 1 base from V and 5 bases from J, with 17 bases between. The CDR3 has 16 residues. The DNA for the CDR3 is TGTGCCAGCAGCCAAGGGTTCAGGGGCCCGTCCGAGACCCAGTACTTC. Residues: CASSQGFRGPSETQYF.

The chain employs TRBV5-1 and TRBJ1-1; D gene ambiguous. The V end lost 4 bases, the J end lost 1 base, and 11 bases lay between the germline ends. The germline V gene has CDR1 SGHRS and CDR2 YFSETQ. This CDR3 spans 14 amino acids. The CDR3 loop reads CASSPSPGNTEAFF. As DNA, the CDR3 is TGCGCCAGCAGCCCATCCCCAGGGAACACTGAAGCTTTCTTT.

The sample holds many counts of this clonotype. The V call is TRBV5-6, the J call TRBJ2-2; D not resolved. The CDR3 has 15 amino acids. V was cut by 0 bases and J by 4 bases, with 10 bases left in between. Germline V gene lookup returns CDR1 SGHDT and CDR2 YYEEEE. CDR3: CASSLGAAFTGELFF. The DNA of the CDR3 is TGTGCCAGCAGCTTGGGGGCAGCGTTCACCGGGGAGCTGTTTTTT.

The sample holds a few counts of this clonotype. This chain uses TRBV4-1 with TRBJ2-7; a possible D gene is TRBD1 (5 bases). Trimming stripped 4 bases from V and 0 bases from J, with 16 bases between. Germline V gene lookup returns CDR1 MGHRA and CDR2 YSYEKL. The CDR3 runs to 16 residues. The CDR3 loop is CASSRTRLGVSYEQYF. In nucleotides, the CDR3 is TGCGCCAGCAGCCGTACGAGGCTAGGGGTCTCCTACGAGCAGTACTTC.

The chain carries TRBV12-3 or TRBV12-4 and TRBJ2-5; 7 bases are a match to TRBD2. The J call may be faulty, since TRBJ2-1 better matches the DNA end. CDR3 size: 14 residues. The CDR3 sequence is CASSFGTILNEQFF. Written as DNA, the CDR3 is TGTGCCAGCAGTTTCGGGACTATACTCAATGAGCAGTTCTTC.

As concerns this clonotype: Lacking the conserved final phenylalanine or tryptophan, this CDR3 likely reflects a read error. The chain couples TRBV5-1 to TRBJ2-1; TRBD1 might be the D (6 bases). The CDR3 extends over 16 amino acids. Germline CDR1 reads SGHRS; CDR2 reads YFSETQ. The CDR3 sequence: CASSLGQLVGVNEQFL. In DNA, the CDR3 is TGCGCCAGCAGTTTGGGACAACTAGTGGGGGTAAATGAGCAGTTCCTC.

This clonotype has just a few counts. CDR3 in amino acids: CASSKDSATNEKLFF. The CDR3 DNA sequence: TGTGCCAGCAGCAAAGATTCTGCAACTAATGAAAAACTGTTTTTT. This chain connects TRBV21-1 to TRBJ1-4. TRBV21-1 is a pseudogene segment. The CDR3 spans 15 residues.

The sample holds a few counts of this clonotype. The rearrangement joins TRBV12-3 or TRBV12-4 to TRBJ2-3; D perhaps matches TRBD2 (6 bases). Deletions cut 4 bases from V and 4 bases from J, with 9 bases between. The CDR3 has 13 amino acids. The CDR3 nucleotides read TGTGCCAGCAGTTATAGCGGTGCAGATACGCAGTATTTT. Translated, it gives CASSYSGADTQYF.

This clonotype was picked up a small number of times. This chain joins TRBV3-1 and TRBJ1-2; D is unclear. The germline V gene has CDR1 LGHDT and CDR2 YNNKEL (reference sequence). The CDR3 runs 13 residues. V gave up 3 bases and J gave up 4 bases, with 9 bases separating them. In nucleotides, the CDR3 is TGTGCCAGCAGCCAGGGCTCGATCTATGGCTACACCTTC. It encodes CASSQGSIYGYTF.

This clonotype was counted only a few times. The rearrangement links TRBV20-1 to TRBJ1-1, with D possibly matching TRBD1 (5 bases). Trimming left V 6 bases short and J 6 bases short, with 14 bases between. Germline V lookup: CDR1 DFQATT, CDR2 SNEGSKA (reference sequence). The CDR3 runs 12 residues. The CDR3 spells CSAKKGSAEAFF. The CDR3, as DNA: TGCAGTGCCAAGAAGGGGTCAGCTGAAGCTTTCTTT.